These 5 T cell receptor beta chains were all obtained from the same sample, sequenced in a study of post-analysis software for immune sequencing data. Their specific antigens are unknown. The study's findings and limits: Five or six TRBV segments, TRBV5-6, TRBV5-1 and TRBV20-1 among them, were found more frequent in patients than controls.

Built from TCR beta cDNA, the libraries had unique molecular identifiers in them. MiXCR, run by TCRdb on the PCR reads, gives a single entry per CDR3 protein. The repertoire has a few hundred thousand distinct CDR3 sequences, nearly 45% of them found once; the top ten carry 9.5% to 13%. Sequenced input: blood. Receptors were obtained from a girl aged 10 to 17 with multiple sclerosis.

The V gene is TRBV12-5, the J gene TRBJ2-6, with 10 bases fitting TRBD1. This CDR3 contains 16 residues. Germline CDR1 LGHNT, CDR2 FRNRAP. With V trimmed by 9 bases and J by 1 base, 6 bases remained unmatched. As DNA, the CDR3 is TGTGCTAGCGCCCCGGGACAGGGGTCTGGGGCCAACGTCCTGACTTTC. Translated, it gives CASAPGQGSGANVLTF.

This clonotype occurred a few times. The chain uses TRBV6-2 or TRBV6-3 and TRBJ2-3, with D possibly matching TRBD2 (5 bases). This CDR3 comprises 15 residues. CDR1 MNHEY and CDR2 SVGEGT come from the germline V gene. Trimming took off 5 bases at V and 5 bases at J, with 17 bases between the two ends. The CDR3 spells CASSLNRGLGDTQYF. In DNA, the CDR3 is TGTGCCAGCAGTCTTAATCGCGGGCTGGGAGATACGCAGTATTTT.

The J gene is TRBJ2-7, the V gene TRBV7-3, with D perhaps assigned TRBD1 or TRBD2 (5 bases each). Trimming pared 1 base from V and 4 bases from J, leaving 14 bases between. In germline, CDR1 is SGHTA, CDR2 FQGTGA. This CDR3 has 15 amino acids. The CDR3 region is CASSLKSGRTYEQYF. In nucleotides, the CDR3 is TGTGCCAGCAGCTTAAAGTCGGGGCGGACATACGAGCAGTACTTC.

This rearrangement joins TRBV1 to TRBJ2-3; the table gives TRBD2 as D, unverified against the DNA. TRBV1 is a recognized pseudogene. The CDR3 is 17 amino acids. The CDR3 coding sequence is TGCACCAGCAGGCGAATTCTCCTTAGCGGGAGGGCGGATACGCAGTATTTT. Protein sequence: CTSRRILLSGRADTQYF.

The V and J genes are TRBV12-3 or TRBV12-4 and TRBJ2-7; a weak D match, TRBD1 (5 bases). The length of the CDR3 is 14 residues. Trimming cost V 5 bases and J 2 bases, with 13 bases left between them. CDR3 DNA: TGTGCCAGCAGTACACAGGTGGGCCCCTACGAGCAGTACTTC. Amino acids: CASSTQVGPYEQYF.